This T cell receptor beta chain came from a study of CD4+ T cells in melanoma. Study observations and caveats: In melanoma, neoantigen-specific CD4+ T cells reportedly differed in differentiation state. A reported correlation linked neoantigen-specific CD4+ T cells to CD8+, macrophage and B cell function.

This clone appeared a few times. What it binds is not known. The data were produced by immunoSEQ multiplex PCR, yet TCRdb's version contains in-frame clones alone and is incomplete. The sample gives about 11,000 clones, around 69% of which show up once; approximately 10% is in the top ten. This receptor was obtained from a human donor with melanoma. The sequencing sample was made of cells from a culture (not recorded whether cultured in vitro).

CDR3: CASSPGDLNTIYF. Written as DNA, the CDR3 is TGTGCCAGCTCACCAGGCGACTTAAACACCATATATTTT. The chain combines TRBV18 with TRBJ1-3, with no clear D. The ends were cut back, 2 bases at V and 6 bases at J, with 8 bases in the middle. Germline-derived CDR1 and CDR2 are KGHSH and LQKENI. The CDR3 length is 13 residues.